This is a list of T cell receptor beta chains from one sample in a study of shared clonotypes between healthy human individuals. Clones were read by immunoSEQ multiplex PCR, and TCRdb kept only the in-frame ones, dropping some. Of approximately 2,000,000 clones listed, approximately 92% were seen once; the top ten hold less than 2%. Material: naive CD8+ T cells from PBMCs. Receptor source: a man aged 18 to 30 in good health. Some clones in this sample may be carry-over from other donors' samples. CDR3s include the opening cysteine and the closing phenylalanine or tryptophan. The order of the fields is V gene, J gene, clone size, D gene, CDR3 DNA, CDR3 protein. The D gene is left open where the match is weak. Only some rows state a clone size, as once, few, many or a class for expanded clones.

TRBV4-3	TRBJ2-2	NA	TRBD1	TGCGCCAGCAGCCAAGACTTGTCAGGGGGTGGTACCGGGGAGCTGTTTTTT	CASSQDLSGGGTGELFF
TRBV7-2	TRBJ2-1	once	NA	TGTGCCAGCAGCTTAGCGGGAGTCTCCTACAATGAGCAGTTCTTC	CASSLAGVSYNEQFF
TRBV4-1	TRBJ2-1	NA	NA	TGCGCCAGCAGCCATCCTTTAGCGGGGCTAAGGGGGCAAGAGCAGTTCTTC	CASSHPLAGLRGQEQFF
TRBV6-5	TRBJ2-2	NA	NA	TGTGCCAGCAGTTACTTTAGTCCCGGGGAGCTGTTTTTT	CASSYFSPGELFF
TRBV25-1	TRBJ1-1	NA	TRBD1	TGTGCCAGCAGCGTATCGACAGGGACTGAAGCTTTCTTT	CASSVSTGTEAFF
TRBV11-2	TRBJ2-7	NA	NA	TGTGCCAGCAGCTTAGACAGAGTCTACGAGCAGTACTTC	CASSLDRVYEQYF
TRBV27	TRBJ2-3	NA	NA	TGTGCCAGCAGTATCGACTTGGGTGGGCTTACAGATACGCAGTATTTT	CASSIDLGGLTDTQYF
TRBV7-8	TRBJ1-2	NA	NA	TGTGCCAGCAGCTCTACGATCTATGGCTACACCTTC	CASSSTIYGYTF
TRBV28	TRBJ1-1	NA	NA	TGTGCCAGCAGATACACCGAGAACACTGAAGCTTTCTTT	CASRYTENTEAFF
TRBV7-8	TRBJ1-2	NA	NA	TGTGCCAGCAGCTTCAGGGGCCTCGGTGTCACCGGCTACACCTTC	CASSFRGLGVTGYTF
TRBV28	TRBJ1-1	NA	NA	TGTGCCAGCACCCCCGGACAGTTAATATGGGCCCGAAACACTGAAGCTTTCTTT	CASTPGQLIWARNTEAFF
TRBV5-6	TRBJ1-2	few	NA	TGTGCCCCCTCATCCGGCGGTTCCTATGGCTACACCTTC	CAPSSGGSYGYTF
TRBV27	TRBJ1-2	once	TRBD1	TGTGCCAGCAGTCCTCGGACAGGGGGCTTCGTTGGCTACACCTTC	CASSPRTGGFVGYTF
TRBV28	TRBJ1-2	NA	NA	TGTGCCGCCAGCCGAAGAAACAGGGAAGCACGGAGCTATGGCTACACCTTC	CAASRRNREARSYGYTF
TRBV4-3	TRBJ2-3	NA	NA	TGCGCCAGCAGCCAAGATCCCTGGCGGGTAACAGATACGCAGTATTTT	CASSQDPWRVTDTQYF
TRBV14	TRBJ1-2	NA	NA	TGTGCCAGCAGCCAAGATTTTCGGGGTGACTATGGCTACACCTTC	CASSQDFRGDYGYTF
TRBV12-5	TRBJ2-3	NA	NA	TGTGCTAGTGGTTTGGTACTCGGGTTCGCGGGCGAAACTAGCACAGATACGCAGTATTTT	CASGLVLGFAGETSTDTQYF
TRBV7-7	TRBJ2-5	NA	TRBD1	TGTGCCAGCAGCTTGAGGGACAGGGGGCGAGAGACCCAGTACTTC	CASSLRDRGRETQYF
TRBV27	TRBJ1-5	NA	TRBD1	TGTGCCAGCAGTGGCGGGGACAGGACAAAGGATCAGCCCCAGCATTTT	CASSGGDRTKDQPQHF
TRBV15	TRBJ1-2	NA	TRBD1	TGTGCCACCAGCAGCGTCTCCAAACTCCAGGGGGTAGGCTATGGCTACACCTTC	CATSSVSKLQGVGYGYTF
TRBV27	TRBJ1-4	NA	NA	TGTGCCAGCAGTTTAGGGGGGCGCCCCCAAAAACTGTTTTTT	CASSLGGRPQKLFF
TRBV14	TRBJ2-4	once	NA	TGTGCCAGCAGCCAAGATCCCAAAAACATTCAGTACTTC	CASSQDPKNIQYF
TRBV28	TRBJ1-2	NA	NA	TGTGCCAGCAGTCCGGACTATATTGTTGGCTACACCTTC	CASSPDYIVGYTF
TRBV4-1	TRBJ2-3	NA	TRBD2	TGCGCCAGCAGCCACCCGGGACTAGCGGGAGGGGGGATTCGCACAGATACGCAGTATTTT	CASSHPGLAGGGIRTDTQYF
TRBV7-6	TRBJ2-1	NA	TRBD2	TGTGCCAGCAGCTTAGCAGGAGGTAGCGGGAGAGGGGGTGAGCAGTTCTTC	CASSLAGGSGRGGEQFF
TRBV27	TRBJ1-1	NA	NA	TGTGCCAGCAGTTTATGGGGGGTCATGAACACTGAAGCTTTCTTT	CASSLWGVMNTEAFF
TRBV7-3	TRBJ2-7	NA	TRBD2	TGTGCCAGCAGTCCTCGCGGGGGGGCCTCCTACGAGCAGTACTTC	CASSPRGGASYEQYF
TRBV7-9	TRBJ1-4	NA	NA	TGTGCCAGCAGCTCCCTGGGGGGGGTCACTAATGAAAAACTGTTTTTT	CASSSLGGVTNEKLFF
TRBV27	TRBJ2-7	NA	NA	TGTGCCAGCAGTTGGGAGGCAGGCAAGCACTACGAGCAGTACTTC	CASSWEAGKHYEQYF
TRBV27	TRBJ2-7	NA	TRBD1	TGTGCCAGCAGCCTTACCCCGGGACAGCTCGGTTACGAGCAGTACTTC	CASSLTPGQLGYEQYF
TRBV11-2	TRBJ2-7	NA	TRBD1	TGTGCCAGCAGCCCGAAGACAGGGGTCTACGAGCAGTACTTC	CASSPKTGVYEQYF
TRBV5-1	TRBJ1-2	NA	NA	TGCGCCAGCATTTACTATGGCTACACCTTC	CASIYYGYTF